The rows below give T cell receptor beta chains drawn from one sample of a study of tumor and adjacent non-tumor tissue in lung cancer. TCRdb reprocessed the multiplex PCR reads via MiXCR and lists one record per CDR3 protein. The table includes 200,000 to 250,000 distinct CDR3 sequences, 71% detected once. The sequenced sample was lung tumor tissue. The receptors here all came from a man between 60 and 75 years old with non-small cell lung cancer. The conserved cysteine and the conserved F or W are not part of the CDR3 here.

CDR3 length	V gene	CDR3 protein
10	TRBV20-1	SARLGSETQY
14	TRBV6-6	ASSYTKGYSNQPQY
15	TRBV11-3	ACSPAGGGTYTGEQF
13	TRBV12-3/TRBV12-4	ASSLTSGNTGELF
13	TRBV20-1	SATGGGLSTDTQY
16	TRBV20-1	SARVRTSGGAFYNEQF
11	TRBV11-1	ASRGAGKETQY
11	TRBV20-1	SAYRGPGTEAF
10	TRBV11-3	VSRSQGGPQH
13	TRBV6-5	ASSYGQGGSYKQY
12	TRBV14	ASSQGHMIREQY